A selection of T cell receptor beta chains follows, all from one sample in a study of blood T cell repertoires in COVID-19. Produced via immunoSEQ multiplex PCR; TCRdb's table is partial and in-frame only. Counted here are about 160,000 clones, approximately 87% occurring once; the ten biggest clones make up more than 3%. Sequencing was performed on peripheral blood. The receptors come from a woman in her 70s with acute or convalescent COVID-19. Both conserved end residues are part of each CDR3. Fields, in order: CDR3 DNA, CDR3 protein, J gene, V gene, D gene, clone size. A D gene is named only where the DNA matches it firmly. Clone size is stated in some rows and not others, as once, few, many or a class when expanded.

cdr3_nt: TGTGCCAGTAGTATAACAGGAGTGAACACTGAAGCTTTCTTT
cdr3_aa: CASSITGVNTEAFF
j_call: TRBJ1-1
v_call: TRBV19
d_call: -
clone_size: -

cdr3_nt: TGTGCCAGCAGCCCCGGGGGGGGATCGTGGGAGCAGTACTTC
cdr3_aa: CASSPGGGSWEQYF
j_call: TRBJ2-7
v_call: TRBV28
d_call: TRBD2
clone_size: -

cdr3_nt: TGTGCCAGCAGCGGTGGACTAACGAGCGGGGAGCAGTTCTTC
cdr3_aa: CASSGGLTSGEQFF
j_call: TRBJ2-1
v_call: TRBV4-2
d_call: -
clone_size: -

cdr3_nt: TGTGCCAGCAGCTTACAGGGATCTGACTATGGCTACACCTTC
cdr3_aa: CASSLQGSDYGYTF
j_call: TRBJ1-2
v_call: TRBV7-8
d_call: -
clone_size: -

cdr3_nt: TGCAGCGTTCGAGGGATCAAGCCCTCCTACGAGCAGTACTTC
cdr3_aa: CSVRGIKPSYEQYF
j_call: TRBJ2-7
v_call: TRBV29-1
d_call: -
clone_size: -

cdr3_nt: TGTGCCAGCAGCAGGACAGGGAATGAAAAACTGTTTTTT
cdr3_aa: CASSRTGNEKLFF
j_call: TRBJ1-4
v_call: TRBV5-6
d_call: TRBD1
clone_size: -

cdr3_nt: TGTGCCAGCAGCTTACGGAGCTCCTATAATTCACCCCTCCACTTT
cdr3_aa: CASSLRSSYNSPLHF
j_call: TRBJ1-6
v_call: TRBV6-2/TRBV6-3
d_call: -
clone_size: once

cdr3_nt: TGTGCCAGCTCAGCAGGGAGGTTAGCCAAAAACATTCAGTACTTC
cdr3_aa: CASSAGRLAKNIQYF
j_call: TRBJ2-4
v_call: TRBV6-5
d_call: -
clone_size: -

cdr3_nt: TGTGCCAGCAAGGCGGGGGCCCTCGACACCGGGGAGCTGTTTTTT
cdr3_aa: CASKAGALDTGELFF
j_call: TRBJ2-2
v_call: TRBV2
d_call: -
clone_size: -

cdr3_nt: TGTGCCAGCAGCGTAGATGGGGGACTAGATGAAAAACTGTTTTTT
cdr3_aa: CASSVDGGLDEKLFF
j_call: TRBJ1-4
v_call: TRBV9
d_call: -
clone_size: few

cdr3_nt: TGTGCCAGCAGCGTAGACCCCAGCGGAGAGACCCAGTACTTC
cdr3_aa: CASSVDPSGETQYF
j_call: TRBJ2-5
v_call: TRBV9
d_call: -
clone_size: -

cdr3_nt: TGTGCCAGTAGTATAGGACAGTACAATGAGCAGTTCTTC
cdr3_aa: CASSIGQYNEQFF
j_call: TRBJ2-1
v_call: TRBV19
d_call: -
clone_size: -

cdr3_nt: TGTGCCAGTAGTGAGTCGGGGTCGGAGACCCAGTACTTC
cdr3_aa: CASSESGSETQYF
j_call: TRBJ2-5
v_call: TRBV19
d_call: -
clone_size: once